This entry is about one T cell receptor (beta chain). This specimen belongs to a study of lymphopenia after photon versus proton radiotherapy. Germline CDR1 and CDR2: MDHEN and SYDVKM. V gave up 6 bases and J gave up 4 bases, with 13 bases separating them. The CDR3 loop spans 14 amino acids. This table comes from immunoSEQ multiplex PCR, and its TCRdb copy is limited to in-frame clones, with some not included. The table lists 68,000 or so clones, around 90% of them singletons. Sample: peripheral blood, taken from a patient treated with photon-based radiotherapy. This chain links TRBV28 with TRBJ2-1; perhaps TRBD2 as D (6 bases). This receptor was obtained from a woman aged 65 to 85 with pancreatic cancer. CDR3 in DNA: TGTGCCAGCAGCCTAGCGACCGCTTACAATGAGCAGTTCTTC. Residues: CASSLATAYNEQFF.